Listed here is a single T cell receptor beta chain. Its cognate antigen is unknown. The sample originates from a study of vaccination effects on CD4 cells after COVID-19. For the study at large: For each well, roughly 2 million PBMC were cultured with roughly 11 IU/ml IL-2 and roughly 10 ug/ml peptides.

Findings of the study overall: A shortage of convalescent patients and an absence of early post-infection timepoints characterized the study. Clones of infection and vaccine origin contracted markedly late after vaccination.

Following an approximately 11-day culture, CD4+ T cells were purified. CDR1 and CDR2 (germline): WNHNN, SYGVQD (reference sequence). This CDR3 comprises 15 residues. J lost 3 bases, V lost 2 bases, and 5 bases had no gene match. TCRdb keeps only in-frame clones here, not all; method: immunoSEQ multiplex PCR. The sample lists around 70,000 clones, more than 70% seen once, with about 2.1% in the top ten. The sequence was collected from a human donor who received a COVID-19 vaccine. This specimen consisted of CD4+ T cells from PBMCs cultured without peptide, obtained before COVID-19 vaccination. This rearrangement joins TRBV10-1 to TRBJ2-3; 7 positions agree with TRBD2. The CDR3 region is CASSETSDGTDTQYF. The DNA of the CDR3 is TGCGCCAGCAGTGAGACTAGCGATGGGACAGATACGCAGTATTTT.